Listed here are 26 T cell receptor beta chains from one sample, sequenced in a study of regulatory T cells in long-lasting Graves disease. Regarding time point: newly diagnosed GD, antithyroid drugs for less than 3 months. Isolated PBMC RNA provided the starting material for the TCR library. Sequencing libraries for TCR beta were prepared with iRepertoire HTBI primers and Arm-PCR of CDR3 regions. TCRdb redid the calling of the multiplex PCR reads with MiXCR, one entry per CDR3 protein. The repertoire includes over 500,000 distinct CDR3 sequences, around 15% of them detected once, and under 20% sits in the top ten. These same data were also listed under a study on T cells in Graves' hyperthyroidism and ophthalmopathy.

Material: peripheral blood mononuclear cells (PBMCs), obtained at new diagnosis, from a patient treated with antithyroid drugs. The receptors stem from a woman under 40 with Graves disease.

This clonotype was seen a few times. The DNA for the CDR3 is TGTGCCAGCAGTTTAGCGGGAGGCGGGGCCAAAAACATTCAGTACTTC. Its protein is CASSLAGGGAKNIQYF. The chain employs TRBV28 and TRBJ2-4; the match to TRBD2 covers 8 bases. This CDR3 comprises 16 residues. Germline lookup yields CDR1 MDHEN and CDR2 SYDVKM. After removal of 2 bases from V and 1 base from J, the junction contained 4 bases not matched to a gene.

Many counts were recorded for this clonotype. J is TRBJ2-3 and V is TRBV5-1, with a possible D match to TRBD1 (6 bases). The CDR3 has 15 amino acids. Trimming removed 3 bases from V and 1 base from J, with 12 bases in between. The germline V gene encodes CDR1 SGHRS and CDR2 YFSETQ. CDR3 loop: CASSSDSSGTDTQYF. The CDR3 nucleotides are TGCGCCAGCAGCTCGGACAGTTCTGGCACAGATACGCAGTATTTT.

The chain couples TRBV20-1 to TRBJ1-1; D ambiguous. The germline V and J ends were trimmed by 3 bases and 3 bases, with 14 bases remaining between them. The germline gives CDR1 DFQATT, CDR2 SNEGSKA (reference sequence). The CDR3 sequence is 14 residues long. CDR3 sequence reads: CSASWVVRDTEAFF. DNA for the CDR3: TGCAGTGCTAGCTGGGTTGTTCGGGACACTGAAGCTTTCTTT.

This clonotype was observed at least ten times. The V and J genes are TRBV7-2 and TRBJ2-1; 9 bases fit TRBD2. CDR3 length equals 13 residues. The V gene end was trimmed by 6 bases and the J gene end by 6 bases; junction bases not matched to a gene: 3. Germline V gene lookup returns CDR1 SGHTA and CDR2 FQGNSA. The CDR3 DNA sequence: TGTGCCAGCAGAATAGCGGGAGTCAATGAGCAGTTCTTC. Translating it yields CASRIAGVNEQFF.

The J gene is TRBJ2-1, the V gene TRBV6-4; D is unresolved. Germline CDR1 is MRHNA and CDR2 is SNTAGT. The CDR3 spans 16 residues. V lost 0 bases and J lost 0, with 9 bases in between. This CDR3 is CASSDSFRSSYNEQFF. CDR3 coding DNA: TGTGCCAGCAGTGACTCGTTCAGGAGCTCCTACAATGAGCAGTTCTTC.

The chain employs TRBV5-6 and TRBJ2-1, with 10 bases aligning to TRBD1. The V gene end was trimmed by 7 bases and the J gene end by 7 bases; junction bases not matched to a gene: 11. CDR3 length equals 15 residues. Germline V gene data show CDR1 as SGHDT and CDR2 as YYEEEE. Here the CDR3 reads CASGDRDRGMNEQFF. For the CDR3, the DNA is TGTGCCAGCGGAGACCGGGACAGGGGTATGAATGAGCAGTTCTTC.

This clonotype was picked up many times. The J gene is TRBJ1-1, the V gene TRBV10-3, with D hard to call. This CDR3 has 13 amino acids. Germline V CDR1 and CDR2: ENHRY, SYGVKD. Trimming shortened V by 0 bases and J by 1 base, and 3 bases separated the two germline ends. The CDR3 bases are TGTGCCATCAGTGAGTCACAGAACACTGAAGCTTTCTTT. Protein sequence: CAISESQNTEAFF.

This clonotype was recorded a few times. The chain employs TRBV5-6 and TRBJ1-1; weak D call: TRBD1 (5 bases). CDR1 SGHDT and CDR2 YYEEEE come from the germline V gene. V was shortened by 3 bases and J by 0 bases, with 15 bases between the two germline ends. The CDR3 length is 16 residues. CDR3 in amino acids: CASSWGGGYMNTEAFF. The CDR3 DNA sequence: TGTGCCAGCAGCTGGGGCGGCGGCTACATGAACACTGAAGCTTTCTTT.

This clonotype was detected a few times. The J gene is TRBJ1-4, the V gene TRBV27; 7 nucleotides agree with TRBD1. With V trimmed by 5 bases and J by 0 bases, 9 bases remained unmatched. Germline CDR1 and CDR2: MNHEY and SMNVEV (reference sequence). This CDR3 spans 17 amino acids. DNA of the CDR3: TGTGCCAGCAGTCTACTCAGGGACAGAGCAACTAATGAAAAACTGTTTTTT. It yields the protein CASSLLRDRATNEKLFF.

The genes are TRBV3-1 and TRBJ2-5, with TRBD1 matching 7 bases. Germline CDR1 is LGHDT and CDR2 is YNNKEL (reference sequence). V lost 1 base and J lost 4; bases outside the gene matches: 6. The CDR3 totals 15 residues. The chain's CDR3 is CASSQVGQALETQYF. Here the CDR3 DNA reads TGTGCCAGCAGCCAAGTTGGACAGGCTTTAGAGACCCAGTACTTC.

V is TRBV14 and J is TRBJ1-2; D unresolved. CDR3 length equals 18 residues. Germline V gives CDR1 SGHDN, CDR2 FVKESK. V was trimmed by 0 bases and J by 0 bases, leaving 17 bases between them. The CDR3 nucleotides read TGTGCCAGCAGCCAAGATCCTGTTCCAGCCGGTTCTAACTATGGCTACACCTTC. Translated, it gives CASSQDPVPAGSNYGYTF.

This clonotype was picked up many times. The rearrangement uses TRBV7-2 and TRBJ2-3; no definite D call. V was cut by 1 base and J by 2 bases, with 13 bases left in between. The CDR3 has 16 residues. Germline V lookup: CDR1 SGHTA, CDR2 FQGNSA. The CDR3 loop reads CASSLGQGRTTDTQYF. DNA of the CDR3: TGTGCCAGCAGCTTAGGCCAAGGCCGGACCACAGATACGCAGTATTTT.

This clonotype showed up many times. The chain is built from TRBV12-3 or TRBV12-4 and TRBJ1-4; TRBD1 might be the D (5 bases). The CDR3 covers 14 residues. The V and J ends lost 1 base and 7 bases respectively, with 10 bases between them. The CDR3 DNA reads TGTGCCAGCAGTTTAGGAGCGGGGACTGAAAAACTGTTTTTT. Residues: CASSLGAGTEKLFF.

This clonotype was seen many times. V usage is TRBV2 and J usage is TRBJ1-5, with TRBD1 matching 8 bases. The CDR3 has 15 residues. Germline CDR1 SNHLY, CDR2 FYNNEI. Germline trimming cut 6 bases from V and 2 bases from J; bases unmatched to any gene: 6. CDR3 in DNA: TGTGCCAGCAGGCTGGACAGGGATCGCAATCAGCCCCAGCATTTT. Amino acids: CASRLDRDRNQPQHF.

The chain joins TRBV10-3 to TRBJ2-5; 9 nucleotides agree with TRBD1. The CDR3 has 14 residues. Looked up from germline, CDR1 is ENHRY and CDR2 is SYGVKD. J lost 4 bases, V lost 9 bases, and 9 bases had no gene match. The CDR3 here is CAIGGGTGRETQYF. The CDR3 nucleotides read TGTGCCATAGGGGGGGGGACAGGGCGAGAGACCCAGTACTTC.

This clonotype turned up a few times. V is TRBV20-1 and J is TRBJ2-3, with TRBD2 matching 9 bases. The length of the CDR3 is 12 residues. Germline CDR1 reads DFQATT; CDR2 reads SNEGSKA (reference sequence). V shed 8 bases and J 4 bases; nucleotides not matched to a gene: 4. CDR3 in DNA: TGCAGTCTTGAGCGGGGGGCAGATACGCAGTATTTT. Translating it yields CSLERGADTQYF.

This clonotype was found a few times. A far larger clone is one base from this, pointing to a likely read error. V gene TRBV7-9 combines with J gene TRBJ1-4, with no clear D. The CDR3 totals 16 residues. Germline V gene data show CDR1 as SEHNR and CDR2 as FQNEAQ (reference sequence). This chain's CDR3 is CASSLVGRGTDEKLFF. DNA for the CDR3: TGTGCCAGCAGCTTAGTGGGTCGGGGAACTGATGAAAAACTGTTTTTT.

CDR3 sequence reads: CASSVVLAVRNEQFF. DNA of the CDR3: TGTGCCAGCAGCGTAGTTCTAGCGGTCCGGAATGAGCAGTTCTTC. The chain recombines TRBV9 with TRBJ2-1; 7 bases fit TRBD2. In germline, CDR1 is SGDLS, CDR2 YYNGEE. J lost 7 bases, V lost 0 bases, and 7 bases had no gene match. The CDR3 has 15 amino acids.

This clonotype was counted at least ten times. The chain carries TRBV5-1 and TRBJ2-3; perhaps D is TRBD1 or TRBD2 (6 bases each). Trimming took off 0 bases at V and 4 bases at J, with 12 bases between the two ends. Germline-derived CDR1 and CDR2 are SGHRS and YFSETQ. This CDR3 has 15 amino acids. The CDR3 protein is CASSLEGGSSDTQYF. As DNA, the CDR3 is TGCGCCAGCAGCTTGGAAGGGGGGAGTTCAGATACGCAGTATTTT. Based on the CDR3 plus reference TRBV5-1 and TRBJ2-3, the full variable domain is KAGVTQTPRYLIKTRGQQVTLSCSPISGHRSVSWYQQTPGQGLQFLFEYFSETQRNKGNFPGRFSGRQFSNSRSEMNVSTLELGDSALYLCASSLEGGSSDTQYFGPGTRLTVL.

This clonotype came up many times. Here the CDR3 DNA reads TGTGCCACACGGACAGCCCTGAACACTGAAGCTTTCTTT. Translation: CATRTALNTEAFF. The chain combines TRBV2 with TRBJ1-1; tentatively, D is TRBD1 (6 bases). V was trimmed by 10 bases and J by 0 bases, leaving 12 bases between them. The CDR3 sequence is 13 residues long. Germline V CDR1 and CDR2: SNHLY, FYNNEI. Using reference TRBV2 and TRBJ1-1 for the parts outside the CDR3, the full variable domain is EPEVTQTPSHQVTQMGQEVILRCVPISNHLYFYWYRQILGQKVEFLVSFYNNEISEKSEIFDDQFSVERPDGSNFTLKIRSTKLEDSAMYFCATRTALNTEAFFGQGTRLTVV.

This clonotype was observed at least ten times. This chain joins TRBV27 and TRBJ2-3, with 12 bases that match TRBD2. Per germline, CDR1 MNHEY and CDR2 SMNVEV (reference sequence). The length of the CDR3 is 14 residues. The V and J ends lost 5 bases and 5 bases, in that order; junction bases with no gene match: 2. CDR3 DNA sequence: TGTGCCAGCAGTGCGGGACTAGCGGGAGATACGCAGTATTTT. Amino acids: CASSAGLAGDTQYF.

This clonotype came up a few times. V gene TRBV28 combines with J gene TRBJ2-3; perhaps D is TRBD1 or TRBD2 (7 bases each). V was clipped by 7 bases and J by 1 base, with 9 bases between them. Germline V lookup: CDR1 MDHEN, CDR2 SYDVKM. The CDR3 is 13 residues long. CDR3 in amino acids: CASTGGGTDTQYF. Here the CDR3 DNA reads TGTGCCAGCACAGGGGGGGGCACAGATACGCAGTATTTT.

This clonotype was recorded at least ten times. The rearrangement uses TRBV11-1 and TRBJ2-5; 7 bases align to TRBD1. The CDR3 covers 15 residues. After removal of 8 bases from V and 2 bases from J, the junction contained 11 bases not matched to a gene. Germline loops: CDR1 SGHAT, CDR2 FQDESV (reference sequence). The CDR3 here is CASQRRRTGQETQYF. CDR3 nucleotides: TGTGCCAGCCAAAGGCGGAGGACAGGACAAGAGACCCAGTACTTC.

CDR3 in DNA: TGCGCCAGCAGCCAAGTCGTCCTAGCGGGAGGCGCCGGGGAGCTGTTTTTT. Protein product: CASSQVVLAGGAGELFF. The genes are TRBV4-1 and TRBJ2-2, with 11 bases identical to TRBD2. Germline CDR1 reads MGHRA; CDR2 reads YSYEKL. The CDR3 consists of 17 residues. The V segment lost 1 base and the J segment 6 bases; nucleotides outside the gene matches: 7.

Note on this clonotype: This may stem from a read error, because a much larger clone lies one nucleotide away. The gene calls are TRBV2 and TRBJ1-2, with D possibly being TRBD1 (6 bases). Per germline, CDR1 SNHLY and CDR2 FYNNEI. The CDR3 has 13 residues. CDR3 sequence reads: CTSSSDRTYGYTF. DNA of the CDR3: TGTACCAGCAGTTCGGACAGAACCTATGGCTACACCTTC.

As to this clonotype: Being one base from a much bigger clone, this may be a read error. The V call is TRBV27, the J call TRBJ1-2; TRBD1 is a possible D gene (5 bases). This CDR3 spans 14 amino acids. From germline, CDR1 is MNHEY and CDR2 SMNVEV (reference sequence). The CDR3 sequence is CANSLSQGLYGYTF. CDR3 DNA: TGTGCCAACAGTTTAAGTCAGGGACTATACGGCTACACCTTC.